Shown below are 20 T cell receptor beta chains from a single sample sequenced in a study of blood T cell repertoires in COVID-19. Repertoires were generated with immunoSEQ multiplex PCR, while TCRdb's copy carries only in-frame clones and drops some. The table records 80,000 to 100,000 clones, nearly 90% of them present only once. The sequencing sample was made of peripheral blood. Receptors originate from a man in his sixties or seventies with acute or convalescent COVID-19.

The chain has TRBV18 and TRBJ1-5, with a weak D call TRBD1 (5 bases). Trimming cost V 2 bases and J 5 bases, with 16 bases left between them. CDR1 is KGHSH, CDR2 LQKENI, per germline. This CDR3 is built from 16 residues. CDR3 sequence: CASSPIGPSGDQPQHF. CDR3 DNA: TGTGCCAGCTCACCAATCGGACCGTCGGGGGATCAGCCCCAGCATTTT.

This CDR3 is CASRGGQWLRNEQYF. Here the CDR3 DNA reads TGTGCCAGCAGGGGGGGACAGTGGCTTCGGAACGAGCAGTACTTC. The chain is built from TRBV6-5 and TRBJ2-7; TRBD1 is a possible D gene (7 bases). Germline-derived CDR1 and CDR2 are MNHEY and SVGAGI. This CDR3 has 15 amino acids. V was pared by 6 bases and J by 5 bases, with 20 bases between.

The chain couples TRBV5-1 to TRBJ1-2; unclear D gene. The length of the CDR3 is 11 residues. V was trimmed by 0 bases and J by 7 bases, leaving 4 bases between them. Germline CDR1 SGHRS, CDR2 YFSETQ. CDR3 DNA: TGCGCCAGCAGCTTGGGCGGTGGCTACACCTTC. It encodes CASSLGGGYTF.

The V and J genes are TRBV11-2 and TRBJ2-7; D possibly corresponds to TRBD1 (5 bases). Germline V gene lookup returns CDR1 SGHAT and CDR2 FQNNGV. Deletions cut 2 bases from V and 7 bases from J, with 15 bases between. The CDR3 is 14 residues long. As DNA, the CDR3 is TGTGCCAGCAGCTTATCTGACTCAGGGTTTGAGCAGTACTTC. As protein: CASSLSDSGFEQYF.

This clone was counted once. CDR3 amino acids: CASSYGPPTPERGAGEQYF. As DNA, the CDR3 is TGTGCCAGCAGTTACGGGCCACCGACCCCCGAGCGGGGAGCGGGAGAGCAGTACTTC. The chain couples TRBV6-2 or TRBV6-3 to TRBJ2-7, with 7 bases matching TRBD2. CDR3 size: 19 residues. The germline gives CDR1 MNHEY, CDR2 SVGEGT. The trim removed 2 bases at V and 7 bases at J, leaving 23 bases unmatched.

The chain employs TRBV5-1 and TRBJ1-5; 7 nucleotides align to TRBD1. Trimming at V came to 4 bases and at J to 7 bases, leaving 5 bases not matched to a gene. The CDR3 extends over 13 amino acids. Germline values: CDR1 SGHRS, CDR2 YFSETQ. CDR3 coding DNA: TGCGCCAGCAGCCCAACAGGGGACCAGCCCCAGCATTTT. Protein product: CASSPTGDQPQHF.

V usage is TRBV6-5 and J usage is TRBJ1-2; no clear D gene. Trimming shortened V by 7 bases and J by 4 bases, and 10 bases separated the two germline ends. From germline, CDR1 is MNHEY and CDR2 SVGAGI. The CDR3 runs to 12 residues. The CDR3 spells CASKVRGYGYTF. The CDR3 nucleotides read TGTGCCAGCAAGGTCAGAGGCTATGGCTACACCTTC.

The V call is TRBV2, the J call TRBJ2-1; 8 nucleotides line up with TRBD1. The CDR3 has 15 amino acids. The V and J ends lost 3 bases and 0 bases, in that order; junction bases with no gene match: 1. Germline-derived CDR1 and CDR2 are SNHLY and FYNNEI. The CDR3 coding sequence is TGTGCCAGCAGTGAGGGACAGGCCTCCTACAATGAGCAGTTCTTC. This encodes CASSEGQASYNEQFF.

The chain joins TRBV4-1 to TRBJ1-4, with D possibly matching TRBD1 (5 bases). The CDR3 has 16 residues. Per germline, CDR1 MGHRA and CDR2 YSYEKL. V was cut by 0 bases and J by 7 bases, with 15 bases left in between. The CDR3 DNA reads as TGCGCCAGCAGCCAAGAAAGGAGGTACGGGGGTGAAAAACTGTTTTTT. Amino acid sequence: CASSQERRYGGEKLFF.

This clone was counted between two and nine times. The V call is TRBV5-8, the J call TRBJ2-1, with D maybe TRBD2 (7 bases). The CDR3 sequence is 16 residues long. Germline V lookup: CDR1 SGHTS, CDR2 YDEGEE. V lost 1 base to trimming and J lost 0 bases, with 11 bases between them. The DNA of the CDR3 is TGTGCCAGCAGCTTGATCGGGGGGCCCTCCTACAATGAGCAGTTCTTC. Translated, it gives CASSLIGGPSYNEQFF.

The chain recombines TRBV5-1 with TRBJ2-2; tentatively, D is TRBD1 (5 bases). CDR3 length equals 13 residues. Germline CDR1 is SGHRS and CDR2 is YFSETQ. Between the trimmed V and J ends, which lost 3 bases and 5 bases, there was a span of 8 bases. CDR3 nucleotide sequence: TGCGCCAGCAGCTCGCAGGGTACCGGGGAGCTGTTTTTT. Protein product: CASSSQGTGELFF.

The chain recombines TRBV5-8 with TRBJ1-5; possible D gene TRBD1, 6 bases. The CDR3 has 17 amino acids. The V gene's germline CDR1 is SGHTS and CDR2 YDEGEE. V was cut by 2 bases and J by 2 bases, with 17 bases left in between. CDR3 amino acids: CASSLRGGAGGNQPQHF. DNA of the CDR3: TGTGCCAGCAGCTTAAGGGGGGGCGCGGGAGGCAATCAGCCCCAGCATTTT. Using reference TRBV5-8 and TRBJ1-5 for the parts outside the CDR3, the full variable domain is EAGVTQSPTHLIKTRGQQATLRCSPISGHTSVYWYQQALGLGLQFLLWYDEGEERNRGNFPPRFSGRQFPNYSSELNVNALELEDSALYLCASSLRGGAGGNQPQHFGDGTRLSIL.

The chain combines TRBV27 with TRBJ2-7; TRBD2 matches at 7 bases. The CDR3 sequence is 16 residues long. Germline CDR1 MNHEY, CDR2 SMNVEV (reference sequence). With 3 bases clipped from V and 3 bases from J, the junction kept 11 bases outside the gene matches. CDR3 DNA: TGTGCCAGCAGTTTGGGGGGGTTCAGAGGGAACTACGAGCAGTACTTC. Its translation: CASSLGGFRGNYEQYF.

The CDR3 reads CASSFQAGGYNSPLHF. The CDR3 DNA reads TGTGCCAGCAGCTTCCAGGCGGGGGGCTATAATTCACCCCTCCACTTT. The gene calls are TRBV7-6 and TRBJ1-6, with TRBD1 as a possible D gene (5 bases). This CDR3 has 16 residues. Germline CDR1 is SGHVS and CDR2 is FNYEAQ. Trimming left V 3 bases short and J 3 bases short, with 12 bases between.

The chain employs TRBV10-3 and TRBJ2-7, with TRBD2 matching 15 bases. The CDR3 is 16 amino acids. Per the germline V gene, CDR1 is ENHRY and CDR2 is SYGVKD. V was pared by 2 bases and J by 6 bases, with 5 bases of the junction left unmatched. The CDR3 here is CAISEVRGLAGGEQYF. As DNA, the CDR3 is TGTGCCATCAGTGAGGTGCGGGGACTAGCGGGGGGCGAGCAGTACTTC.

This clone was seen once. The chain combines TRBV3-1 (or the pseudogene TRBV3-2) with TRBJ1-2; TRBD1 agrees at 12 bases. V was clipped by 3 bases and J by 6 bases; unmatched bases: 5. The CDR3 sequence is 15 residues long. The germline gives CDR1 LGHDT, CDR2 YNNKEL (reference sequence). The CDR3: CASSQGDRGLNGYTF. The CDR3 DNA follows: TGTGCCAGCAGCCAGGGGGACAGGGGGCTGAATGGCTACACCTTC.

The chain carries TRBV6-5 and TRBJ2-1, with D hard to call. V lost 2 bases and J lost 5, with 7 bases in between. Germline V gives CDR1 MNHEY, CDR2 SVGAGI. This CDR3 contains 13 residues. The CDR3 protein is CASSYGHDNEQFF. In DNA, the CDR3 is TGTGCCAGCAGTTACGGGCACGACAATGAGCAGTTCTTC.

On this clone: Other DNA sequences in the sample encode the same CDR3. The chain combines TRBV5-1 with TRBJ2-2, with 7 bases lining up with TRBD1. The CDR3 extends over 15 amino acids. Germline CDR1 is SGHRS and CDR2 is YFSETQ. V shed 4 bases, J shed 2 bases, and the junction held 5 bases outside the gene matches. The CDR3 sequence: CASSLRQGNTGELFF. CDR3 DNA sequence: TGCGCCAGCAGCCTACGACAGGGAAACACCGGGGAGCTGTTTTTT.

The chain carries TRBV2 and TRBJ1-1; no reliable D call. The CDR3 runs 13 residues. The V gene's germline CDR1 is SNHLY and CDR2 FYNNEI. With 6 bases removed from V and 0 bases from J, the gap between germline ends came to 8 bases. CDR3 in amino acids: CASRVTLNTEAFF. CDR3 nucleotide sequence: TGTGCCAGCAGGGTGACACTGAACACTGAAGCTTTCTTT.

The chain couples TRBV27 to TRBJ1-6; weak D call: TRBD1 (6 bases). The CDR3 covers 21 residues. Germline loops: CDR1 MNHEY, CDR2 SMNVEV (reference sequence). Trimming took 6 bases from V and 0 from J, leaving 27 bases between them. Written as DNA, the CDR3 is TGTGCCAGCAGAAGGGCTAGGGGGACACTTGCGGCAGACTCCTATAATTCACCCCTCCACTTT. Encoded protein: CASRRARGTLAADSYNSPLHF.